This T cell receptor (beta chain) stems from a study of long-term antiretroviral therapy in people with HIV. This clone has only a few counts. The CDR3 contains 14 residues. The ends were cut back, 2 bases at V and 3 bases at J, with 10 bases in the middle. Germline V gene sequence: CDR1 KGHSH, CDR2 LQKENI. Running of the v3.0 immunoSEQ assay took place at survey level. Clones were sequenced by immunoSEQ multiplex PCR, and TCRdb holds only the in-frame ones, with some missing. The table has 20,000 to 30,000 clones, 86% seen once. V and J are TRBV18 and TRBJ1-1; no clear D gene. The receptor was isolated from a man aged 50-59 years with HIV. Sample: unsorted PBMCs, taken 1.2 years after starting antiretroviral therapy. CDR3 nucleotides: TGTGCCAGCTCACCAAGCTTGCGGGACACTGAAGCTTTCTTT. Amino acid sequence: CASSPSLRDTEAFF.